Sequencing of this T cell receptor beta chain was carried out in a study of neurological immune-mediated disorders (dated 2019 in TCRdb). For the study in its entirety: Among the approximately 34 multiple sclerosis patients, relapsing-remitting MS was present in some 31 and secondary progressive MS was present in 3. The roughly 100 TCR-beta libraries covered PBMC samples along with longitudinal samples, technical triplicates, and paired sorted CD4+ and CD8+ T-cell subsets. The cohort included 68 subjects: roughly 14 with HAM/TSP, some 35 with multiple sclerosis, and 20 or so healthy controls. The study compared peripheral blood TCR-beta repertoires of HTLV-I-associated myelopathy (HAM/TSP) patients, multiple sclerosis patients and healthy controls using UMI-based sequencing. What the authors observed across the whole study: TCR clonal expansion was highest in HAM/TSP patients and lowest in MS patients, with MS patients falling below even healthy controls. No clinical or MRI features were associated with the MS cluster, and the authors said that larger cohorts are needed. Across subjects, expanded clones never shared an identical CDR3 amino acid sequence, which suggests that the TCR-beta repertoires in every group were private. Phylogenetic analysis grouped repertoires from 18 of 34 MS patients into a cluster of related CDR3 sequences, suggesting a possible repertoire-level signature.

Many counts were recorded for this clonotype. Its antigen target is currently unknown. No quality values exist for individual bases; no much larger clone is one base distant. cDNA was synthesized by template-switch 5'RACE using a primer with a 10-nucleotide random unique molecular identifier that tagged each TCR transcript. Over 180 million TCR-beta sequences, covering 15-18 subjects, were produced in each sequencing run. The RNeasy kit was used for extraction of total RNA. The KAPA Real-time Library Amplification kit was used to amplify TCR-beta VDJ regions with primers for the TCR constant region and the 5'RACE anchor. Sample indexes and Illumina adaptors were added in a first PCR, after which library yield was increased in a second PCR. After Ampure bead purification, the TCR product of roughly 650 bp was size-selected on a 2% E-gel SizeSelection system. Library quality was checked on a Bioanalyzer, concentration was measured with Qubit, and libraries were quantified with the Kapa Library Quantification kit before pooling. An Illumina HiSeq 2500 was used to sequence the libraries paired-end at 2 x 150 bp. To increase sequence diversity, about 23-32% phiX was spiked into each library pool. The authors' analysis ran thus. Quality-filtered reads were processed with the UMI-based MiGEC pipeline, and over 85% of raw TCR sequences were removed by the MiGEC pipeline during error correction. VDJ genes were aligned to IMGT germline references, and each clonotype was defined by a unique CDR3 amino acid sequence together with V-J genes. Clonal expansion, Shannon diversity and CDR3 relatedness (CalcPairwiseDistances, ClusterSamples) were evaluated with VDJtools, and phylogenetic trees were built with CLCbio workbench. Expanded clones were defined as having at least 8 unique UMIs, based on coefficient-of-variation modelling across technical triplicates. TCRdb trimmed public reads at Q25 via fastp, called clones via MiXCR and kept in-frame beta chains. Identical CDR3 protein sequences are pooled into one entry, listed with their most common genes and DNA. TCRdb assigned the V and J calls; the authors' analysis was not used. The sample contains about 55,000 distinct CDR3 sequences, about 4.2% of them found a single time. The ten largest clones take up about 3% of the sample.

For CDR1 and CDR2, the germline V gene (reference sequence) lists MNHEY and SMNVEV. V trim: 3 bases; J trim: 9 bases; unmatched bases: 9. Including cysteine and phenylalanine, the CDR3 has 15 amino acids. The sequence is cut down to CDR3 DNA, 45 bases in frame from base 1. For the unsorted PBMC libraries, 2 million PBMCs were stored in RNAlater at -80 degrees C until RNA extraction and were used to generate the libraries. Multiple sclerosis patients were enrolled in a US clinical protocol evaluating disease progression by magnetic resonance imaging. Peripheral blood was subjected to Ficoll-Hypaque density gradient centrifugation to isolate PBMCs, which were then cryopreserved in liquid nitrogen.

The sequenced sample consisted of PBMCs. The receptor chain draws on TRBV27 and TRBJ2-1; TRBD2 aligns with 9 central bases. This TCR derives from a man in his fifties with multiple sclerosis. The CDR3 has the sequence CASSFETSGKIEQFF. The base sequence is TGTGCCAGCAGTTTTGAGACTAGCGGTAAGATTGAGCAGTTCTTC.